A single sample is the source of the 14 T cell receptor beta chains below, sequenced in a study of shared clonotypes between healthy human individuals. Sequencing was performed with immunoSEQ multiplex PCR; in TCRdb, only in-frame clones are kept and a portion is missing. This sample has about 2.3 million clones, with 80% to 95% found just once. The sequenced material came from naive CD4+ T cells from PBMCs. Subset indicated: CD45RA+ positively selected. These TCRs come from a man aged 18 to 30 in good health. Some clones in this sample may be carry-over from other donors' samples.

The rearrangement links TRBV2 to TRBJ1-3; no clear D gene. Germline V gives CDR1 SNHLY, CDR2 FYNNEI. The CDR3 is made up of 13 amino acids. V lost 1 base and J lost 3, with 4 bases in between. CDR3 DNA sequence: TGTGCCAGCAGTGAAGTTAATGGAAACACCATATATTTT. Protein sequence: CASSEVNGNTIYF.

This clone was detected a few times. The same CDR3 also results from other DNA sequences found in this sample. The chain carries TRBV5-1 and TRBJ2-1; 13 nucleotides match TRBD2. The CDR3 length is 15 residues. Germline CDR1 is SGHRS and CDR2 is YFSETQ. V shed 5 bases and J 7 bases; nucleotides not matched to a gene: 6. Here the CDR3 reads CASSLLAGGPNEQFF. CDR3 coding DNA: TGCGCCAGCAGTTTACTAGCGGGAGGGCCGAATGAGCAGTTCTTC.

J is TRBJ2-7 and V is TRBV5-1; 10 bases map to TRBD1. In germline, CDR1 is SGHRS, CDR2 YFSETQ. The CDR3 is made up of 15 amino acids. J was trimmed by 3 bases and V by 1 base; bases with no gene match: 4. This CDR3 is CASSLLGTGVYEQYF. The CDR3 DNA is TGCGCCAGCAGCTTGCTAGGGACAGGGGTCTACGAGCAGTACTTC.

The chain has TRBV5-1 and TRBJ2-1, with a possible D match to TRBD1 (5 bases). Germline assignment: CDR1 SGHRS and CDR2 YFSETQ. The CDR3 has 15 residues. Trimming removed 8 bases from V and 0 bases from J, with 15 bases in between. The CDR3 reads CASSAAQGSYNEQFF. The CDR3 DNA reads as TGCGCCAGTTCTGCGGCCCAGGGCTCCTACAATGAGCAGTTCTTC. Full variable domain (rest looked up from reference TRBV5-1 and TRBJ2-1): KAGVTQTPRYLIKTRGQQVTLSCSPISGHRSVSWYQQTPGQGLQFLFEYFSETQRNKGNFPGRFSGRQFSNSRSEMNVSTLELGDSALYLCASSAAQGSYNEQFFGPGTRLTVL.

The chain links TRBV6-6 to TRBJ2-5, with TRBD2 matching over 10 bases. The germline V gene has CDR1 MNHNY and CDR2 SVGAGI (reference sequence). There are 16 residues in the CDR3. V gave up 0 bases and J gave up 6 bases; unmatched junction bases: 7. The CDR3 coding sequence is TGTGCCAGCAGTTACTCAAGGGGGACTAGCGAAAAGACCCAGTACTTC. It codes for CASSYSRGTSEKTQYF.

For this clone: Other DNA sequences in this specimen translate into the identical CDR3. The CDR3 sequence is CASRGTGNTGELFF. In nucleotides, the CDR3 is TGCGCCAGCAGAGGGACAGGGAACACCGGGGAGCTGTTTTTT. The V call is TRBV5-1, the J call TRBJ2-2; 8 bases are shared with TRBD1. The germline CDR1 and CDR2 sequences are SGHRS and YFSETQ. The CDR3 loop spans 14 amino acids. V lost 5 bases to trimming and J lost 1 base; unmatched junction nucleotides: 1.

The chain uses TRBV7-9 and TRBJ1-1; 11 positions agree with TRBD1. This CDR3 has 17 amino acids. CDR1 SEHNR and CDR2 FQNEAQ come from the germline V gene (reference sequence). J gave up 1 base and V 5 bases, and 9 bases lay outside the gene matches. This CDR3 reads CASSAPRDRGWNTEAFF. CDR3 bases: TGTGCCAGCAGCGCTCCTCGGGACAGGGGGTGGAACACTGAAGCTTTCTTT.

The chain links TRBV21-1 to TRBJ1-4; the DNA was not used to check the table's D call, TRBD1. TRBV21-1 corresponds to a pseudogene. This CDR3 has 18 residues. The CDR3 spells CASRIDPGQTELNEKLFF. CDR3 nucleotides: TGTGCCAGCCGGATTGACCCGGGACAGACAGAGCTAAATGAAAAACTGTTTTTT.

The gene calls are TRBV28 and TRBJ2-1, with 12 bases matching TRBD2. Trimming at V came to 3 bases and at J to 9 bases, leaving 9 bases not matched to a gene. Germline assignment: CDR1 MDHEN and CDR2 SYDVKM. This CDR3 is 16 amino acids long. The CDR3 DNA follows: TGTGCCAGCAGTTTTGTTTCGACTAGCGGGAGCGGTGAGCAGTTCTTC. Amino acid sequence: CASSFVSTSGSGEQFF.

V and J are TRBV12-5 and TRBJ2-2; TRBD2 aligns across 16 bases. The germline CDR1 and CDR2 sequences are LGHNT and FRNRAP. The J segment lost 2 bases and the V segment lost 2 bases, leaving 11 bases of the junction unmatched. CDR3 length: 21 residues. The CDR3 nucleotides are TGTGCTAGTGGTTTGTTCCCCCCGGGACTAGCGGGAGGGTATAACACCGGGGAGCTGTTTTTT. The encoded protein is CASGLFPPGLAGGYNTGELFF.

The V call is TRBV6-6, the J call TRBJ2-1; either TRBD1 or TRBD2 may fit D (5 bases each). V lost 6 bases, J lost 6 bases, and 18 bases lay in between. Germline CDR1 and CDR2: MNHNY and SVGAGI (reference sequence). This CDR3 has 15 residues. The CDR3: CASSPPSIGANEQFF. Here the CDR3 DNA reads TGTGCCAGCAGCCCCCCTAGCATAGGGGCCAATGAGCAGTTCTTC.

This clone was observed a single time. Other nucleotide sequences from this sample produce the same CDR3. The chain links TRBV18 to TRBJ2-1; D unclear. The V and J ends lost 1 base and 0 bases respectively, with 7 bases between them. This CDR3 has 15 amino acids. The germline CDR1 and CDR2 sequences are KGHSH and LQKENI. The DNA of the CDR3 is TGTGCCAGCTCACCACTAGTCCGCTCCTACAATGAGCAGTTCTTC. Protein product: CASSPLVRSYNEQFF.

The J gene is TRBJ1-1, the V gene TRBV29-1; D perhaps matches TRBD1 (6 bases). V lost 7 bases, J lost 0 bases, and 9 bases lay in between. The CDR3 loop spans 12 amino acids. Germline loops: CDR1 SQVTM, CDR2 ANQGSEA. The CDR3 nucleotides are TGCAGCGGACAGGTGATGAACACTGAAGCTTTCTTT. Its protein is CSGQVMNTEAFF.

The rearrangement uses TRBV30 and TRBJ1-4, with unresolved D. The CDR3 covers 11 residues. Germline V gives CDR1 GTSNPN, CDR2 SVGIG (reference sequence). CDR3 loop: CAFGPNEKLFF. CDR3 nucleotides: TGTGCTTTTGGACCTAATGAAAAACTGTTTTTT. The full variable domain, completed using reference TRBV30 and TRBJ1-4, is SQTIHQWPATLVQPVGSPLSLECTVEGTSNPNLYWYRQAAGRGLQLLFYSVGIGQISSEVPQNLSASRPQDRQFILSSKKLLLSDSGFYLCAFGPNEKLFFGSGTQLSVL.